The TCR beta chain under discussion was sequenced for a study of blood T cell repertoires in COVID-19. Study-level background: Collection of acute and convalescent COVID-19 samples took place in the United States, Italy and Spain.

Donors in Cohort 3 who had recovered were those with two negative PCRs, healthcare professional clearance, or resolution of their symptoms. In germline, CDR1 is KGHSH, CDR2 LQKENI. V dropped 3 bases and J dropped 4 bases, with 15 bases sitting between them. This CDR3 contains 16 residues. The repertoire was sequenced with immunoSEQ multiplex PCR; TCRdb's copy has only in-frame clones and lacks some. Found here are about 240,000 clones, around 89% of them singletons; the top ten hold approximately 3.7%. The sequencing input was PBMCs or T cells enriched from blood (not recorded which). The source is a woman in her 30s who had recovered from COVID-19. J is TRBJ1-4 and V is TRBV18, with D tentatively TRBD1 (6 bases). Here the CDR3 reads CASSPMTGRSNEKLFF. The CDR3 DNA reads TGTGCCAGCTCACCTATGACAGGCCGGAGTAATGAAAAACTGTTTTTT.